This is a list of T cell receptor beta chains from one sample in a study of CD8 T cells in cerebrospinal fluid in Alzheimer's disease. No DNA is given; TCRdb re-called the 10x single-cell sequencing reads and lists each CDR3 protein once. Its clone listing holds 1,100 or so distinct CDR3 sequences. Sample: cerebrospinal fluid. These receptor sequences come from a human donor with Alzheimer's disease. CDR3s include the opening cysteine and the closing phenylalanine or tryptophan. Clone size is shown for a subset of rows, as once, few, many or a class of expanded clone.

>13|large|TRBV7-8|TRBJ2-1
CASIDGTSNEQFF
>14|large|TRBV7-9|TRBJ2-7
CASSLVQGPNEQYF
>16|medium-sized|TRBV6-4|TRBJ2-7
CASSPDRLAGANEQYF
>15|medium-sized|TRBV5-4|TRBJ2-5
CASSLDPVSGETQYF
>17|medium-sized|TRBV11-1|TRBJ2-1
CASSSGYKGRSYNEQFF
>13|medium-sized|TRBV5-1|TRBJ2-1
CASSTDRVTEQFF
>13|-|TRBV12-3/TRBV12-4|TRBJ1-2
CASSRARDYGYTF
>13|large|TRBV11-2|TRBJ1-5
CASSLGSSQPQHF
>17|medium-sized|TRBV6-1|TRBJ1-3
CASSEVGRVNSGNTIYF
>15|medium-sized|TRBV15|TRBJ1-1
CATSRMTGGHTEAFF
>14|medium-sized|TRBV5-1|TRBJ2-7
CASSLAQVGDEQYF
>13|medium-sized|TRBV19|TRBJ1-2
CASSDDGRYGYTF
>20|medium-sized|TRBV28|TRBJ2-1
CASSFLVIGLGQSSYNEQFF
>15|medium-sized|TRBV5-4|TRBJ2-2
CASSRAGLDTGELFF
>14|medium-sized|TRBV5-4|TRBJ2-7
CASSSPGRGYEQYF
>15|medium-sized|TRBV5-5|TRBJ1-5
CASSWGAGGNQPQHF
>15|medium-sized|TRBV19|TRBJ2-3
CASRQLAGMGGTQYF
>15|medium-sized|TRBV27|TRBJ1-2
CASSSVTGGIDGYTF
>14|medium-sized|TRBV20-1|TRBJ1-1
CSARVGGSDTEAFF
>16|medium-sized|TRBV5-1|TRBJ2-6
CASSLEGQAGANVLTF
>13|medium-sized|TRBV6-6|TRBJ1-2
CASSRLDAYGYTF
>14|large|TRBV7-2|TRBJ2-7
CASSRGQAPGEQYF
>14|-|TRBV28|TRBJ1-5
CASSFTGGNQPQHF
>11|large|TRBV24-1|TRBJ2-2
CATSEGWELFF
>13|medium-sized|TRBV2|TRBJ2-2
CASSDRSPGELFF
>16|large|TRBV2|TRBJ2-1
CASSPHTSGRTNEQFF
>14|medium-sized|TRBV5-1|TRBJ2-7
CASSLGQGIHEQYF
>14|large|TRBV5-1|TRBJ1-4
CASRGETRNEKLFF
>15|-|TRBV19|TRBJ2-3
CASTFGTGGADTQYF
>15|large|TRBV5-5|TRBJ1-2
CASKTGAKNGYGYTF
>18|large|TRBV18|TRBJ2-3
CASSPSLAGGPDTDTQYF
>16|medium-sized|TRBV28|TRBJ1-1
CASSSPQGKVGTEAFF
>13|medium-sized|TRBV10-3|TRBJ2-3
CAISETQGDTQYF
>17|medium-sized|TRBV27|TRBJ2-1
CASSLQLLAGSLAEQFF
>12|large|TRBV20-1|TRBJ2-7
CSARGFFYEQYF
>12|large|TRBV7-3|TRBJ2-7
CASSFMGNEQYF
>12|medium-sized|TRBV5-4|TRBJ1-6
CASSPGYSPLHF
>13|medium-sized|TRBV2|TRBJ2-5
CASTIAGTETQYF
>13|large|TRBV20-1|TRBJ2-3
CSARPTSTDTQYF
>16|medium-sized|TRBV16|TRBJ1-1
CASSQGGASMNTEAFF
>17|medium-sized|TRBV18|TRBJ2-7
CASSSSGRREFTYEQYF
>15|medium-sized|TRBV27|TRBJ1-6
CASSLSKGSNSPLHF
>14|medium-sized|TRBV9|TRBJ2-7
CASSVGHGTYEQYF
>13|medium-sized|TRBV12-3/TRBV12-4|TRBJ1-1
CASSSQDGTEAFF
>15|medium-sized|TRBV15|TRBJ1-1
CATSSRQGRPTEAFF